What follows is one T cell receptor beta chain and its context. What it recognizes is unknown. Assay: immunoSEQ multiplex PCR; the TCRdb copy retains only in-frame clones and omits some. The data contain 550,000 to 800,000 clones, 74% of them singletons. The data were obtained in a study of shared clonotypes between healthy human individuals. Study-level points and caveats: Larger estimated richness was generally seen in naive subsets than in memory subsets.

CDR1 GTSNPN and CDR2 SVGIG come from the germline V gene (reference sequence). J was trimmed by 1 base and V by 1 base; bases with no gene match: 9. The CDR3 extends over 16 amino acids. The sample comprised memory CD4+ T cells sorted from blood. Subset meaning: CD45RA-negative fraction. The chain couples TRBV30 to TRBJ2-7; TRBD1 aligns across 8 bases. The TCR originated in a woman aged 25 to 45 in good health. The CDR3 DNA reads as TGTGCCTGGAGTGCCACCTCCGGGACAGGTTCCTACGAGCAGTACTTC. Its translation is CAWSATSGTGSYEQYF.